This TCR beta chain was obtained from a study of long-term antiretroviral therapy in people with HIV. General study points: Whereas controls had wider CDR3 length ranges, HIV repertoires had narrower ones.

In the case of this clone: No antigen is known for it.

Each participant with HIV received care in the United States. This CDR3 contains 15 residues. After removal of 3 bases from V and 4 bases from J, the junction contained 4 bases not matched to a gene. Germline-derived CDR1 and CDR2 are SGDLS and YYNGEE. The assay used was immunoSEQ (version v3.0), run at survey level. Method: immunoSEQ multiplex PCR; TCRdb's copy keeps in-frame clones and lacks some. This sample has about 28,000 clones; 90% to 95% occur once, and the top ten carry under 5.5%. The chain recombines TRBV9 with TRBJ2-6; 7 bases align to TRBD1. The starting material was unsorted PBMCs, obtained 3.1 years after starting antiretroviral therapy. The receptor's source is a man younger than 35 with HIV. This CDR3 reads CASSATGDGANVLTF. The CDR3 coding sequence is TGTGCCAGCAGCGCCACAGGGGACGGGGCCAACGTCCTGACTTTC.